The 3 T cell receptor beta chains listed next were all sequenced from one sample in a study of blood T cell repertoires in COVID-19. Clones were sequenced by immunoSEQ multiplex PCR, and TCRdb holds only the in-frame ones, with some missing. The sample has 300,000 to 350,000 clones, around 90% seen once. The sequenced sample was peripheral blood. These receptors were collected from a young man with active or convalescent COVID-19.

This chain links TRBV5-1 with TRBJ2-7; weak D call: TRBD2 (6 bases). The V end lost 4 bases, the J end lost 3 bases, and 17 bases lay between the germline ends. Germline CDR1 SGHRS, CDR2 YFSETQ. This CDR3 spans 15 amino acids. CDR3 sequence (DNA): TGCGCCAGCAGCCCAACTAGCAACTCCGACTACGAGCAGTACTTC. Translation: CASSPTSNSDYEQYF.

This chain joins TRBV6-6 and TRBJ2-7, with a tentative D call TRBD1 (6 bases). The CDR3 has 13 residues. Germline V CDR1 and CDR2: MNHNY, SVGAGI (reference sequence). V dropped 5 bases and J dropped 4 bases, with 12 bases sitting between them. The CDR3 is CASSPQQGYEQYF. CDR3 in DNA: TGTGCCAGCAGTCCTCAACAGGGTTACGAGCAGTACTTC.

V and J are TRBV28 and TRBJ2-2; 8 nucleotides match TRBD1. The CDR3 spans 15 residues. Germline V gene lookup returns CDR1 MDHEN and CDR2 SYDVKM. V lost 6 bases and J lost 7; bases outside the gene matches: 10. This CDR3 reads CASSSPGTGGGELFF. The CDR3 nucleotides read TGTGCCAGCAGCTCCCCCGGGACAGGTGGCGGGGAGCTGTTTTTT.